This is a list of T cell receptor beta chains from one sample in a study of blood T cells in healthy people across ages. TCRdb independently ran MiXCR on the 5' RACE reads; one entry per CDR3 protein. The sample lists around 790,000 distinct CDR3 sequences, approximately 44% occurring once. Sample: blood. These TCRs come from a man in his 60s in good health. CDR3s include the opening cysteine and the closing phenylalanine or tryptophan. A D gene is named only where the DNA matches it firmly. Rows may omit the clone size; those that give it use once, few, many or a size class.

CASSLGPRQSYEQYF	TGTGCCAGCAGTTTGGGGCCGAGGCAGTCCTACGAGCAGTACTTC	NA	TRBV27	TRBJ2-7	NA
CASSFVGLTGELFF	TGTGCTAGCAGCTTCGTAGGCTTGACCGGGGAGCTGTTTTTT	NA	TRBV7-7	TRBJ2-2	NA
CASSFVANTEAFF	TGTGCCAGCAGTTTCGTAGCGAACACTGAAGCTTTCTTT	NA	TRBV12-3/TRBV12-4	TRBJ1-1	NA
CASERTGRTDTQYF	TGTGCCAGCGAACGTACAGGGAGGACAGATACGCAGTATTTT	NA	TRBV13	TRBJ2-3	NA
CASSMDTSPYGYTF	TGTGCCAGCAGCATGGACACCAGCCCCTATGGCTACACCTTC	NA	TRBV5-5	TRBJ1-2	once
CSVESRDRRETQYF	TGCAGCGTTGAATCCCGGGACCGGAGAGAGACCCAGTACTTC	NA	TRBV29-1	TRBJ2-5	many
CASSLVAEPQHF	TGTGCCAGCAGCTTAGTAGCCGAGCCCCAGCATTTT	NA	TRBV7-9	TRBJ1-5	NA
CASSLQKGEETQYF	TGTGCCAGCAGCCTGCAAAAGGGCGAAGAGACCCAGTACTTC	NA	TRBV7-2	TRBJ2-5	few
CASSPGVSGVVGELFF	TGTGCCAGCAGCCCCGGGGTTAGCGGGGTTGTCGGGGAGCTGTTTTTT	TRBD2	TRBV7-9	TRBJ2-2	medium-sized
CASSYRQTLGYGYTF	TGTGCCAGCAGTTACAGGCAGACTCTGGGGTATGGCTACACCTTC	NA	TRBV6-6	TRBJ1-2	few
CASSYGGGPQHF	TGTGCCAGCAGTTACGGGGGTGGGCCCCAGCATTTT	NA	TRBV6-2/TRBV6-3	TRBJ1-5	once
CASERVVADTQYF	TGTGCCAGCGAACGAGTAGTCGCAGATACGCAGTATTTT	NA	TRBV7-9	TRBJ2-3	few
CASSKGVSRNTEAFF	TGTGCCAGCAGCAAAGGTGTTTCCAGAAACACTGAAGCTTTCTTT	NA	TRBV21-1	TRBJ1-1	few
CASSLESAGSPLHF	TGCGCCAGCAGCTTAGAATCCGCGGGTTCACCCCTCCACTTT	NA	TRBV5-1	TRBJ1-6	NA
CSAQPGAGANVLTF	TGCAGTGCCCAGCCGGGTGCTGGGGCCAACGTCCTGACTTTC	NA	TRBV20-1	TRBJ2-6	few
CASGGGVQETQYF	TGTGCCAGCGGGGGGGGGGTTCAAGAGACCCAGTACTTC	TRBD2	TRBV2	TRBJ2-5	many
CSARDNQGRIYEQYF	TGCAGTGCTAGAGATAACCAGGGCAGAATTTACGAGCAGTACTTC	NA	TRBV20-1	TRBJ2-7	NA
CSAEDGPNYGYTF	TGCAGCGCCGAAGATGGGCCCAACTATGGCTACACCTTC	NA	TRBV29-1	TRBJ1-2	few
CASRNRDQPQHF	TGTGCCAGCAGGAACAGGGATCAGCCCCAGCATTTT	NA	TRBV7-2	TRBJ1-5	once
CASSEQPNYGYTF	TGTGCCAGCAGTGAACAACCGAACTATGGCTACACCTTC	NA	TRBV2	TRBJ1-2	few
CATSRDPQGSETQYF	TGTGCCACCAGCAGAGATCCTCAGGGAAGCGAGACCCAGTACTTC	NA	TRBV15	TRBJ2-5	NA
CASSSDVHEQYF	TGTGCCAGCAGCTCAGATGTCCACGAGCAGTACTTC	NA	TRBV7-2	TRBJ2-7	few
CSVVIGGAGDQPQHF	TGCAGCGTTGTGATCGGGGGGGCTGGGGATCAGCCCCAGCATTTT	NA	TRBV29-1	TRBJ1-5	NA
CASSLVHDGFLGNTEAFF	TGTGCCAGCAGCTTAGTTCACGACGGATTTTTGGGGAACACTGAAGCTTTCTTT	NA	TRBV11-2	TRBJ1-1	NA
CAISRDTGGGHEQYF	TGTGCCATCAGTCGGGATACAGGGGGAGGTCACGAGCAGTACTTC	TRBD1	TRBV10-3	TRBJ2-7	few
CASSPSGVLNEQFF	TGCGCCAGCAGCCCCAGCGGGGTGCTTAATGAGCAGTTCTTC	TRBD2	TRBV4-3	TRBJ2-1	NA
CATSPPTGPSETQYF	TGTGCCACCAGTCCCCCCACAGGGCCCAGTGAGACCCAGTACTTC	NA	TRBV24-1	TRBJ2-5	NA
CASSLHSMGRDEKLFF	TGTGCCAGCAGTTTACATTCTATGGGACGCGATGAAAAACTGTTTTTT	NA	TRBV12-3/TRBV12-4	TRBJ1-4	few
CASSQDLSARRTQYF	TGTGCCAGCAGCCAAGATCTTTCAGCCAGGCGGACCCAGTACTTC	NA	TRBV14	TRBJ2-5	once
CSVAKGDTQYF	TGCAGCGTTGCGAAGGGGGATACGCAGTATTTT	NA	TRBV29-1	TRBJ2-3	NA
CSARDFLGGAGSTDTQYF	TGCAGTGCTAGAGACTTCCTAGGGGGTGCCGGGAGCACAGATACGCAGTATTTT	NA	TRBV20-1	TRBJ2-3	NA
CASSPKRMGTNNEQFF	TGTGCCAGCAGCCCAAAACGAATGGGGACGAACAATGAGCAGTTCTTC	NA	TRBV7-6	TRBJ2-1	NA
CSARYRDSSYEQYF	TGCAGTGCTAGATACCGGGACAGCAGTTACGAGCAGTACTTC	TRBD1	TRBV20-1	TRBJ2-7	few
CASSSREGEKLFF	TGTGCCAGCAGCTCCAGGGAAGGAGAAAAACTGTTTTTT	NA	TRBV7-9	TRBJ1-4	NA
CASSAGDSVGEQYF	TGTGCCAGCAGCGCCGGGGACTCGGTGGGGGAGCAGTACTTC	NA	TRBV9	TRBJ2-4	NA
CSATRDSGIGGTDTQYF	TGCAGTGCTACTCGGGACTCCGGGATAGGTGGCACAGATACGCAGTATTTT	NA	TRBV20-1	TRBJ2-3	few
CASSELDRGNNEQFF	TGTGCCAGCAGTGAATTGGACAGGGGAAACAATGAGCAGTTCTTC	TRBD1	TRBV2	TRBJ2-1	NA
CSVEFRGGTGRFGYTF	TGCAGCGTTGAATTCCGAGGGGGGACAGGGAGGTTTGGCTACACCTTC	TRBD1	TRBV29-1	TRBJ1-2	NA
CASSLEGLVETQYF	TGTGCCAGCAGCTTGGAGGGCCTAGTGGAGACCCAGTACTTC	NA	TRBV5-6	TRBJ2-5	NA
CASSDTPSGDTDTQYF	TGTGCCAGCAGTGACACCCCTAGCGGGGACACAGATACGCAGTATTTT	TRBD2	TRBV6-4	TRBJ2-3	NA
CSARTSGVNEQFF	TGCAGTGCCAGGACTAGCGGGGTGAATGAGCAGTTCTTC	TRBD2	TRBV20-1	TRBJ2-1	NA
CASRKSQGASGANVLTF	TGTGCCAGCAGGAAGTCACAGGGGGCCTCTGGGGCCAACGTCCTGACTTTC	TRBD1	TRBV27	TRBJ2-6	few
CASSLVRLRGQYF	TGTGCCAGCAGCTTAGTGCGGTTGCGGGGGCAGTACTTC	NA	TRBV11-3	TRBJ2-7	NA
CASNIKRGGLWDTQYF	TGTGCCAGCAATATCAAGCGGGGGGGCTTATGGGATACGCAGTATTTT	TRBD2	TRBV12-3/TRBV12-4	TRBJ2-3	NA
CASSCYEQYF	TGTGCCAGCAGCTGTTACGAGCAGTACTTC	NA	TRBV11-3	TRBJ2-7	NA
CASSVVGEQYF	TGTGCCAGCAGTGTGGTGGGCGAGCAGTACTTC	NA	TRBV2	TRBJ2-7	NA
CASSGPWRVEKLFF	TGTGCCAGCAGTGGGCCTTGGCGGGTCGAAAAACTGTTTTTT	NA	TRBV12-3/TRBV12-4	TRBJ1-4	few
CAISESRDKTYEQYF	TGTGCCATCAGTGAGTCCAGGGACAAAACCTACGAGCAGTACTTC	NA	TRBV10-3	TRBJ2-7	NA
CASSLRQGYNEQFF	TGTGCCAGCAGTTTAAGACAGGGGTACAATGAGCAGTTCTTC	TRBD1	TRBV12-3/TRBV12-4	TRBJ2-1	NA
CAWSTRGTPFYGYTF	TGTGCCTGGAGTACAAGGGGGACACCGTTCTATGGCTACACCTTC	NA	TRBV30	TRBJ1-2	NA
CASSQDSRAYGGLNTEAFF	TGCGCCAGCAGCCAAGATTCTAGGGCTTACGGGGGATTGAACACTGAAGCTTTCTTT	NA	TRBV4-1	TRBJ1-1	NA
CASSLGGIGGTPYNEQFF	TGTGCCAGCAGCTTAGGGGGTATAGGGGGAACGCCTTACAATGAGCAGTTCTTC	NA	TRBV7-2	TRBJ2-1	NA
CASIGAGDYSYEQYF	TGTGCCAGCATCGGGGCAGGTGACTACTCCTACGAGCAGTACTTC	NA	TRBV6-2/TRBV6-3	TRBJ2-7	NA
CASSLSRGLYAEQFF	TGTGCCAGCAGCTTAAGCAGGGGTTTATATGCTGAGCAGTTCTTC	NA	TRBV7-6	TRBJ2-1	NA
CATSDLGLAGPDEQFF	TGTGCCACCAGTGATTTAGGCCTAGCGGGGCCCGATGAGCAGTTCTTC	TRBD2	TRBV24-1	TRBJ2-1	NA
CASSYSQGAGETQFF	TGTGCCAGCAGTTACTCGCAGGGGGCGGGGGAGACCCAGTTCTTC	NA	TRBV6-5	TRBJ2-1	NA
CASSAWGQGADNEQYF	TGTGCCAGCAGCGCCTGGGGACAGGGGGCCGATAATGAGCAGTACTTC	TRBD1	TRBV9	TRBJ2-5	NA